The present T cell receptor beta chain was sequenced within a study of shared clonotypes between healthy human individuals. Losses at the gene ends were 7 bases for V and 7 bases for J; bases not matched to a gene: 8. Germline CDR1 reads LGHNA; CDR2 reads YNFKEQ. The CDR3 covers 14 residues. The repertoire was sequenced with immunoSEQ multiplex PCR; TCRdb's copy has only in-frame clones and lacks some. Counted here are roughly 1 million clones, 78% occurring once; the ten biggest clones make up more than 0.5%. Details on this clone: Its cognate antigen is unknown.

Whole-study results and caveats: A limitation of the genetic and exposure-history diversity represented arose from few donors.

The chain recombines TRBV4-2 with TRBJ2-2, with 8 nucleotides matching TRBD2. Material: memory CD4+ T cells from PBMCs. Subset described: CD45RA-negative fraction. The sequence was collected from a man aged 18 to 35 in good health. Some clones in this sample may be carry-over from other donors' samples. Here the CDR3 DNA reads TGTGCCAGCACCAGCGGGAGAGGGGACGGGGAGCTGTTTTTT. It yields the protein CASTSGRGDGELFF.